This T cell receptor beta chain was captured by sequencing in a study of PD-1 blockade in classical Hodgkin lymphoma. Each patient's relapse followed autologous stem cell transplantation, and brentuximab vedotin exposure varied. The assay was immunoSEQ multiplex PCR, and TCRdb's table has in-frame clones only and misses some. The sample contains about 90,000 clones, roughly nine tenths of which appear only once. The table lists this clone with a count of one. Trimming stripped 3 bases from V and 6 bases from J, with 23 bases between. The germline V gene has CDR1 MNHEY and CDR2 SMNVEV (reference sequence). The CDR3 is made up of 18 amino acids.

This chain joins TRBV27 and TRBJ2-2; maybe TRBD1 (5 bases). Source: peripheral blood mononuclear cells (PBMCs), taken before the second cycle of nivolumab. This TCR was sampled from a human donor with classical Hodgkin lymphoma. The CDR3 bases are TGTGCCAGCAGTTTGAAGGGGCCGGGTAATCAAGTTCCCGGGGAGCTGTTTTTT. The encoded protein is CASSLKGPGNQVPGELFF.